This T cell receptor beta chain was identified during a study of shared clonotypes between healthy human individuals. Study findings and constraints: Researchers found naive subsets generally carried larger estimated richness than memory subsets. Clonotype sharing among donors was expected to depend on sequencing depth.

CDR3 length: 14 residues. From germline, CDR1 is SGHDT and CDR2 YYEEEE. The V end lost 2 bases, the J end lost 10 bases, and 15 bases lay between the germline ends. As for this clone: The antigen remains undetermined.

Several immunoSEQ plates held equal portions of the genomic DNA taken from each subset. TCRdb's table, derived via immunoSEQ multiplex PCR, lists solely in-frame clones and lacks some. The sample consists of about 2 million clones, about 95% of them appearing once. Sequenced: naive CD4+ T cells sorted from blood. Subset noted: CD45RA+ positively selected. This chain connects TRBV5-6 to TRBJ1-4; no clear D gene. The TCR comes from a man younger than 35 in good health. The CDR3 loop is CASSFEGLGAKLFF. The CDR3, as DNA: TGTGCCAGCAGCTTCGAAGGGTTGGGAGCAAAACTGTTTTTT.